A selection of T cell receptor beta chains follows, all from one sample in a study of metastatic and nonmetastatic thyroid tumors. TCRdb re-called the PCR reads with MiXCR. The data show approximately 16,000 clones, with 13% seen just once and approximately 30% held by the top ten. The material sequenced was blood. The receptors shown here come from a female donor with papillary thyroid cancer or a benign thyroid nodule (not recorded which). Some clones in this sample may be carry-over from other donors' samples. The conserved cysteine and the conserved F or W are not part of the CDR3 here.

J	V	CDR3
TRBJ2-7	TRBV19	ASSSVRQNYEQY
TRBJ2-1	TRBV2	ASSAGTYNEQF
TRBJ2-1	TRBV27	ASSPGLAGHTGQF
TRBJ2-7	TRBV18	ASSPGQVTYEQY
TRBJ1-2	TRBV27	ASSLQGGYGYT
TRBJ2-1	TRBV11-3	ASSLSGYNEQF
TRBJ1-5	TRBV6-1	ASSPPPAGQPQH
TRBJ1-1	TRBV28	ASRDPNTEAF
TRBJ2-2	TRBV27	ASSFDRFTVEPF
TRBJ2-5	TRBV6-1	ASSRDGVLRETQY
TRBJ1-5	TRBV20-1	SASGDQPQH
TRBJ2-2	TRBV3-1	ASSPQVNTGELF
TRBJ2-1	TRBV30	AWSGSWSSYNEQF
TRBJ2-5	TRBV6-2/TRBV6-3	ASSYSNWGETQY
TRBJ2-5	TRBV27	ASSIRGQETQY
TRBJ1-4	TRBV10-1	ASSSGATNEKLF
TRBJ1-5	TRBV6-6	ASSSSVGAHY
TRBJ2-3	TRBV5-1	ASSLGVEYTQY
TRBJ1-4	TRBV2	ASRDGTLGEKLF
TRBJ2-7	TRBV9	ASSVGGGTYEQY
TRBJ1-5	TRBV28	ASTPRGAWNQPQH
TRBJ2-5	TRBV6-1	ASSPMRMETQY
TRBJ2-7	TRBV29-1	SVTGAGSYEQY
TRBJ2-5	TRBV7-2	ASSLVAGVETQY
TRBJ2-7	TRBV9	ASSASQGDGYEQY
TRBJ2-5	TRBV7-8	ASSLEGFGETQY
TRBJ2-5	TRBV6-2/TRBV6-3	ASSFTTEAEAQY
TRBJ1-1	TRBV7-9	ASSSQGSTTEAF
TRBJ1-2	TRBV19	ASKVDRDYGYT
TRBJ1-5	TRBV7-8	ASSLTWDTGKPQH
TRBJ2-7	TRBV11-2	ASSLSTIVRSGFYEQY
TRBJ1-4	TRBV10-1	ASMIHRGNEKLF
TRBJ1-2	TRBV10-2	ASSESRIYT
TRBJ1-1	TRBV28	ASSFGGTKNTEAF
TRBJ2-1	TRBV4-1	ASSPLGPGTFGNEQF
TRBJ2-4	TRBV20-1	SAPGTSGRPFGFIQY
TRBJ2-1	TRBV5-1	ASSSWTSGTFNEQF
TRBJ2-7	TRBV7-6	ASSFARESYEQY
TRBJ1-2	TRBV20-1	SARGGGLFYGYT
TRBJ1-1	TRBV7-8	ASSVTMGDGLTEAF
TRBJ2-5	TRBV7-2	ASSLVKGWGETQY
TRBJ2-1	TRBV6-2/TRBV6-3	ASSYGGNYNEQF
TRBJ1-6	TRBV6-2/TRBV6-3	ASTRDRGNSPLH
TRBJ1-1	TRBV7-7	ASSLRTGSHLTEAF
TRBJ2-7	TRBV7-8	ASSTIRAYEQY
TRBJ2-5	TRBV5-1	ANGLGTGTGETQY
TRBJ1-1	TRBV28	ASSLRARRVNTEAF
TRBJ1-1	TRBV28	ANTVGGRNTEAF
TRBJ1-1	TRBV6-1	ASSEAENTEAF
TRBJ2-7	TRBV28	ASSSLAVGLDEQY
TRBJ2-7	TRBV27	ASSFRGRHSYEQY
TRBJ1-4	TRBV29-1	SARSGGLNEKLF
TRBJ2-5	TRBV30	ACQARDQETQY
TRBJ2-1	TRBV5-1	ASSAGLAGVNEQF
TRBJ2-7	TRBV5-1	ASSLSPGDNYEQY